Following are 5 T cell receptor beta chains from one sample sequenced in a study of Ad26.COV2.S vaccination and SARS-CoV-2 variants. Described treatment: some 19 received Ad26.COV2.S at low or high dose, single or two shots; about 5 received placebo; per-sample allocation not given. Collection of samples fell on day 63 after the first vaccine or placebo injection. The repertoire was sequenced with immunoSEQ multiplex PCR; TCRdb's copy has only in-frame clones and lacks some. This sample has a few hundred thousand clones; over 75% occur once, and the top ten carry 10% to 15%. The source was peripheral blood, collected in a trial of Ad26.COV2.S vaccine versus placebo. The receptors derive from a person aged 18-60 years who received the Ad26.COV2.S COVID-19 vaccine or a placebo.

The J gene is TRBJ2-3, the V gene TRBV10-1, with 9 nucleotides matching TRBD2. The CDR3 runs to 16 residues. CDR1 and CDR2 (germline): WNHNN, SYGVQD (reference sequence). J lost 2 bases, V lost 3 bases, and 6 bases had no gene match. The CDR3 bases are TGCGCCAGCAGTGACCGAGGCGGGAGGGACACAGATACGCAGTATTTT. Translation: CASSDRGGRDTDTQYF.

V gene TRBV28 combines with J gene TRBJ1-6; 8 bases agree with TRBD1. The CDR3 has 14 residues. V was pared by 7 bases and J by 7 bases, with 6 bases of the junction left unmatched. CDR1 and CDR2 (germline): MDHEN, SYDVKM. CDR3 amino acids: CASIAGGQNSPLHF. The CDR3, as DNA: TGTGCCAGCATTGCAGGGGGCCAAAATTCACCCCTCCACTTT.

The gene calls are TRBV19 and TRBJ1-2; tentatively, D is TRBD1 (5 bases). The CDR3 covers 16 residues. Trimming cost V 0 bases and J 8 bases, with 19 bases left between them. Germline V CDR1 and CDR2: LNHDA, SQIVND (reference sequence). Here the CDR3 DNA reads TGTGCCAGTAGTATAGAGTGGGCCAGGGTAAATAGCGGCTACACCTTC. Encoded protein: CASSIEWARVNSGYTF. Full variable domain (missing parts from reference TRBV19 and TRBJ1-2): DGGITQSPKYLFRKEGQNVTLSCEQNLNHDAMYWYRQDPGQGLRLIYYSQIVNDFQKGDIAEGYSVSREKKESFPLTVTSAQKNPTAFYLCASSIEWARVNSGYTFGSGTRLTVV.

J is TRBJ2-2 and V is TRBV6-6; 9 bases match TRBD2. With 4 bases clipped from V and 0 bases from J, the junction kept 3 bases outside the gene matches. This CDR3 has 16 amino acids. In germline, CDR1 is MNHNY, CDR2 SVGAGI (reference sequence). The CDR3 here is CASSFRLAANTGELFF. The CDR3 nucleotides are TGTGCCAGCAGTTTCCGACTAGCGGCGAACACCGGGGAGCTGTTTTTT.

The chain is built from TRBV7-3 and TRBJ2-5; the match to TRBD2 covers 7 bases. CDR1 is SGHTA, CDR2 FQGTGA, per germline. Unmatched junction bases numbered 4, after V lost 1 base and J lost 5 bases. The CDR3 runs to 14 residues. The CDR3 loop is CASSLRGGPETQYF. The CDR3 region has the DNA TGTGCCAGCAGCTTAAGGGGAGGGCCGGAGACCCAGTACTTC.